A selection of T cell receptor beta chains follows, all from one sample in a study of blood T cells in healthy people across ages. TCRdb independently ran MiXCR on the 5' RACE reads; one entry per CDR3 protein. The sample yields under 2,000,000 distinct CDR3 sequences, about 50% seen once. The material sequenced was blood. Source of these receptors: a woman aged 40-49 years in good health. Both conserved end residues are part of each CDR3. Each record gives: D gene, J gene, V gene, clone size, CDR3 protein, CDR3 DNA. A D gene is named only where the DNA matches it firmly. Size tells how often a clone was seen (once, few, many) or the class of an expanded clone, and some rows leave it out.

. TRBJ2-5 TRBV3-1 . CASSQVQGEQYF TGTGCCAGCAGCCAAGTGCAGGGTGAGCAGTACTTC
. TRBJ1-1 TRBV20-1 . CSAWYRGQSEAFF TGCAGTGCTTGGTATAGGGGTCAAAGTGAAGCTTTCTTT
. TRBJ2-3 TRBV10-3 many CAISESSTDTQYF TGTGCCATCAGTGAGTCCAGCACAGATACGCAGTATTTT
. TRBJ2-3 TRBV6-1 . CASSDPRGADTQYF TGTGCCAGCAGTGATCCCCGGGGCGCAGATACGCAGTATTTT
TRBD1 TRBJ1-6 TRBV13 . CASTPSGTGGNNSPLHF TGTGCCAGCACCCCGTCCGGGACAGGGGGAAATAATTCACCCCTCCACTTT
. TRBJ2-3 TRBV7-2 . CASSFGQIPSTDTQYF TGTGCCAGCAGCTTCGGACAGATACCTAGCACAGATACGCAGTATTTT
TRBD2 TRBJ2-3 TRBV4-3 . CASSQLAGGTPSTDTQYF TGCGCCAGCAGCCAGTTGGCGGGGGGTACTCCTAGCACAGATACGCAGTATTTT
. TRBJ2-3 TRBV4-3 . CASSQGGHNTDTQYF TGCGCCAGCAGCCAAGGGGGGCACAACACAGATACGCAGTATTTT
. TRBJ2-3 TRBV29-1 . CSVGVTANTDTQYF TGCAGCGTTGGGGTGACTGCCAACACAGATACGCAGTATTTT
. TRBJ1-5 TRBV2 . CASSEATGIQPQHF TGTGCCAGCAGTGAAGCGACAGGAATCCAGCCCCAGCATTTT